The 11 T cell receptor beta chains below come from one sample, sequenced in a study of regulatory T cells in long-lasting Graves disease. Described time point: newly diagnosed GD, antithyroid drugs for less than 3 months. Extracted RNA from PBMCs served as the source of the TCR library. The authors built TCR beta libraries using iRepertoire HTBI primers and Arm-PCR of CDR3 regions. Using its own MiXCR run on the multiplex PCR reads, TCRdb lists one record per CDR3 protein. In the table there are under 500,000 distinct CDR3 sequences, about 16% of which are singletons. This sample also belongs to another study, concerning T cells in Graves' hyperthyroidism and ophthalmopathy.

This sample comprised peripheral blood mononuclear cells (PBMCs), obtained at new diagnosis, from a patient treated with antithyroid drugs. The receptors were sampled from a woman aged 30 to 39 with Graves disease.

This chain joins TRBV5-1 and TRBJ1-1; no reliable D call. This CDR3 has 12 residues. Germline V gene sequence: CDR1 SGHRS, CDR2 YFSETQ. Trimming took off 5 bases at V and 7 bases at J, with 12 bases between the two ends. CDR3: CASSGRAGEAFF. CDR3 nucleotides: TGCGCCAGCAGTGGTCGGGCCGGTGAAGCTTTCTTT.

In its sample, this clonotype was seen many times. The V gene is TRBV3-1, the J gene TRBJ1-1; D is perhaps TRBD1 (5 bases). The CDR3 spans 15 residues. The V gene's germline CDR1 is LGHDT and CDR2 YNNKEL (reference sequence). V was clipped by 4 bases and J by 1 base, with 13 bases between them. DNA of the CDR3: TGTGCCAGCAGCCGAACTACCCAGGGGAACACTGAAGCTTTCTTT. Translating it yields CASSRTTQGNTEAFF. The entire variable domain, with the rest obtained from reference TRBV3-1 and TRBJ1-1, is as follows: DTAVSQTPKYLVTQMGNDKSIKCEQNLGHDTMYWYKQDSKKFLKIMFSYNNKELIINETVPNRFSPKSPDKAHLNLHINSLELGDSAVYFCASSRTTQGNTEAFFGQGTRLTVV.

This clonotype has a count of ten or more. The chain couples TRBV6-5 to TRBJ2-5; D is unresolved. Trimming stripped 3 bases from V and 2 bases from J, with 13 bases between. The CDR3 is 15 amino acids. Germline CDR1 is MNHEY and CDR2 is SVGAGI. The CDR3 bases are TGTGCCAGCAGTTATGGTTCGTTTGGTCAAGAGACCCAGTACTTC. Translating gives CASSYGSFGQETQYF.

This clonotype was counted between two and nine times. The chain carries TRBV19 and TRBJ2-3; 10 bases match TRBD1. V shed 7 bases and J 4 bases; nucleotides not matched to a gene: 8. The CDR3 has 15 residues. Germline CDR1 is LNHDA and CDR2 is SQIVND (reference sequence). The CDR3 coding sequence is TGTGCCAGTACGACCCGGGACAGGGGACCAGATACGCAGTATTTT. This sequence encodes CASTTRDRGPDTQYF.

This clonotype was counted ten times or more. This chain joins TRBV14 and TRBJ2-1; D uncertain. The CDR3 is 11 amino acids. Germline CDR1 and CDR2: SGHDN and FVKESK. With 2 bases removed from V and 12 bases from J, the gap between germline ends came to 8 bases. CDR3 in DNA: TGTGCCAGCAGCCAAAGACTGGGGCAGTTCTTC. This encodes CASSQRLGQFF.

This clonotype was found many times. This sequence joins TRBV28 and TRBJ1-1; D remains ambiguous. V lost 3 bases to trimming and J lost 11 bases, with 13 bases between them. Per the germline V gene, CDR1 is MDHEN and CDR2 is SYDVKM. This CDR3 region has 12 residues. This CDR3 is CASSLKARRAFF. The DNA of the CDR3 is TGTGCCAGCAGTTTGAAGGCTAGGAGGGCTTTCTTT.

The chain uses TRBV20-1 and TRBJ2-3; possibly TRBD1 or TRBD2 for D (5 bases each). Germline V gene sequence: CDR1 DFQATT, CDR2 SNEGSKA (reference sequence). The CDR3 spans 15 residues. V was clipped by 3 bases and J by 5 bases, with 18 bases between them. In nucleotides, the CDR3 is TGCAGTGCTAGTTGGGCTCACGGGGCTGAAGATACGCAGTATTTT. Translation: CSASWAHGAEDTQYF.

This clonotype has at least ten counts. The gene calls are TRBV20-1 and TRBJ2-1; TRBD2 aligns across 10 bases. Germline assignment: CDR1 DFQATT and CDR2 SNEGSKA (reference sequence). The CDR3 is 15 amino acids. J gave up 8 bases and V 7 bases, and 14 bases lay outside the gene matches. This CDR3 is CSVKPSGRALYEQFF. The CDR3 DNA reads TGCAGTGTTAAGCCAAGCGGGAGGGCCTTGTATGAGCAGTTCTTC.

This clonotype was seen repeatedly, ten times or more. The rearrangement uses TRBV28 and TRBJ1-1; possibly TRBD1 for D (5 bases). The germline V gene has CDR1 MDHEN and CDR2 SYDVKM. The V end was cut by 6 bases, the J end by 8 bases, with 16 bases between. The CDR3 consists of 13 residues. CDR3 in DNA: TGTGCCAGCAGCCGTCCAGGGACGGAGGAAGCTTTCTTT. Its translation: CASSRPGTEEAFF.

V is TRBV19 and J is TRBJ2-2; no reliable D call. Germline lookup yields CDR1 LNHDA and CDR2 SQIVND (reference sequence). The V end was cut by 5 bases, the J end by 1 base, with 8 bases between. The CDR3 runs to 14 residues. CDR3 nucleotide sequence: TGTGCCAGTAGTCCGTTTAAGAACACCGGGGAGCTGTTTTTT. Amino acids: CASSPFKNTGELFF.

This clonotype has a single count. V gene TRBV7-9 combines with J gene TRBJ1-5, with D maybe TRBD1 (5 bases). V was trimmed by 6 bases and J by 2 bases, leaving 17 bases between them. This CDR3 spans 16 amino acids. Germline V gives CDR1 SEHNR, CDR2 FQNEAQ (reference sequence). For the CDR3, the DNA is TGTGCCAGCAGAAAAAAGGGGCGGAAACGCAATCAGCCCCAGCATTTT. It codes for CASRKKGRKRNQPQHF.